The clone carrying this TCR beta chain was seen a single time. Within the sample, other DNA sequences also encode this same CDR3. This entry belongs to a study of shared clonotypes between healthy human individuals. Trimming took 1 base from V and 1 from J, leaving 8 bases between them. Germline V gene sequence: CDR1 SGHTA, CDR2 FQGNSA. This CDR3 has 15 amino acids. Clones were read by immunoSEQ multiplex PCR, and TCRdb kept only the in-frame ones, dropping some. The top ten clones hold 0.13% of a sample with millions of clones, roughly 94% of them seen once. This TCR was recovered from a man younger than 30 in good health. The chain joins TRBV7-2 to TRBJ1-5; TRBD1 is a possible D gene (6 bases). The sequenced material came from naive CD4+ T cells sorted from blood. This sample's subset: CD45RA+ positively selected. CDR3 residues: CASSLEGGSNQPQHF. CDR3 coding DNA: TGTGCCAGCAGCTTAGAAGGGGGGAGCAATCAGCCCCAGCATTTT. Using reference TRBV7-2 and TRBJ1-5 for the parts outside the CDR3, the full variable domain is GAGVSQSPSNKVTEKGKDVELRCDPISGHTALYWYRQSLGQGLEFLIYFQGNSAPDKSGLPSDRFSAERTGGSVSTLTIQRTQQEDSAVYLCASSLEGGSNQPQHFGDGTRLSIL.